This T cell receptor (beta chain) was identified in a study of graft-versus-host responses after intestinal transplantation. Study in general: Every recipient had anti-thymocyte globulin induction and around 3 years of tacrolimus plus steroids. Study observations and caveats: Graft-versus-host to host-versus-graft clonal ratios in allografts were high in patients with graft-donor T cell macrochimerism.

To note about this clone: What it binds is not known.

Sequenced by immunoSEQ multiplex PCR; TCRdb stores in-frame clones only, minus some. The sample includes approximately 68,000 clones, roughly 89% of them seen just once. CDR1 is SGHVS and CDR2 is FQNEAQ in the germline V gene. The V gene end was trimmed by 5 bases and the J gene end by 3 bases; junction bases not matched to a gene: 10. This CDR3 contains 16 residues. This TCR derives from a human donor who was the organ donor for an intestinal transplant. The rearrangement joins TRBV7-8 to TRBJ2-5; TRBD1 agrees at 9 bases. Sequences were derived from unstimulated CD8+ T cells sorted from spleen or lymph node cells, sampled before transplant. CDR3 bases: TGTGCCAGCAGCGGAGGAACAGGGGGCGTAGAAGAGACCCAGTACTTC. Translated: CASSGGTGGVEETQYF.